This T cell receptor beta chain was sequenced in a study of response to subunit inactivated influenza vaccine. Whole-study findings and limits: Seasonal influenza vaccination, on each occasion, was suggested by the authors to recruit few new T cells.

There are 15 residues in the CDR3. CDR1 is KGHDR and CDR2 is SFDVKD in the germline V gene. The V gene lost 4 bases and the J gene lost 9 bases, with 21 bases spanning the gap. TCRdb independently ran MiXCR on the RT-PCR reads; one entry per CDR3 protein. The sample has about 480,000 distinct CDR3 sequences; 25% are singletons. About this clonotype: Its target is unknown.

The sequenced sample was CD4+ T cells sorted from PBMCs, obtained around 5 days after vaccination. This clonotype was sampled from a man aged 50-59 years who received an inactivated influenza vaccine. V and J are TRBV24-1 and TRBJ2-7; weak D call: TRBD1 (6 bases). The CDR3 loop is CATSESGTYDTGQYF. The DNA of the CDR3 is TGTGCCACCAGTGAATCCGGGACATACGATACCGGGCAGTACTTC.